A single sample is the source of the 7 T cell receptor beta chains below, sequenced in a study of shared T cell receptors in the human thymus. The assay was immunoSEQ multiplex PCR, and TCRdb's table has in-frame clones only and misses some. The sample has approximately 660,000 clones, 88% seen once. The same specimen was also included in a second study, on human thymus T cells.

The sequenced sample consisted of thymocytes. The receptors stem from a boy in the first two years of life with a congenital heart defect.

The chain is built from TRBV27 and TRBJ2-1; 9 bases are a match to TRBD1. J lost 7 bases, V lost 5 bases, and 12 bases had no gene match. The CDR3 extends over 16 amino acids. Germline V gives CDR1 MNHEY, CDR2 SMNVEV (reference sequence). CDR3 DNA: TGTGCCAGCAGTCTCGCTGCCGGGACAGGGTTAAATGAGCAGTTCTTC. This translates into CASSLAAGTGLNEQFF.

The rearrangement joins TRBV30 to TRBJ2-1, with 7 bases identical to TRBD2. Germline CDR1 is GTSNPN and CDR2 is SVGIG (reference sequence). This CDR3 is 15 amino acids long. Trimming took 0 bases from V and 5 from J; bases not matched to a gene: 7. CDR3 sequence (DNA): TGTGCCTGGAGTGTGGCGGGGGAAGGGAACAATGAGCAGTTCTTC. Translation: CAWSVAGEGNNEQFF.

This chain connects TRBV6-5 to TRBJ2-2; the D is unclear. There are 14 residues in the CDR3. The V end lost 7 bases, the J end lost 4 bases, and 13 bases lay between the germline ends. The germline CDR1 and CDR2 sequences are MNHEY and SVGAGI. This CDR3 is CASTLTGPTGELFF. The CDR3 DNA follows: TGTGCCAGCACCTTGACTGGCCCCACCGGGGAGCTGTTTTTT.

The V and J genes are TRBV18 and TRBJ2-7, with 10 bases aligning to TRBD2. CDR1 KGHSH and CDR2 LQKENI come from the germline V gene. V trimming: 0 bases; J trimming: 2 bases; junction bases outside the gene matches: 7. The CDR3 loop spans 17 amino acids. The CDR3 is CASSPPRASGGPYEQYF. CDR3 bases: TGTGCCAGCTCACCACCGCGCGCTAGCGGGGGCCCCTACGAGCAGTACTTC. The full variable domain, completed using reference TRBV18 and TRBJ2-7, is NAGVMQNPRHLVRRRGQEARLRCSPMKGHSHVYWYRQLPEEGLKFMVYLQKENIIDESGMPKERFSAEFPKEGPSILRIQQVVRGDSAAYFCASSPPRASGGPYEQYFGPGTRLTVT.

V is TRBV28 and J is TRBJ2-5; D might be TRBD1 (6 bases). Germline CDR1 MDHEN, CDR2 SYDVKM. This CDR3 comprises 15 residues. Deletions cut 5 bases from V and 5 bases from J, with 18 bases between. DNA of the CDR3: TGTGCCAGCAGTGCAGGGACACCAGCTAGGGAGACCCAGTACTTC. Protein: CASSAGTPARETQYF.

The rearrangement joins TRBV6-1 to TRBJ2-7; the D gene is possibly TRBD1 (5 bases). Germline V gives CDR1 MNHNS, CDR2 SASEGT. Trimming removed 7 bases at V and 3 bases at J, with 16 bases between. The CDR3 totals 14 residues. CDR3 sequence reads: CASTRVAEYYEQYF. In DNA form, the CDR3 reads TGTGCCAGCACCAGGGTCGCAGAATACTACGAGCAGTACTTC.

The CDR3 DNA reads TGTGCCAGCCGGCGGCGGCACCCCTACGAGCAGTACTTC. Its translation: CASRRRHPYEQYF. The chain carries TRBV11-2 and TRBJ2-7; D uncertain. Trimming stripped 8 bases from V and 2 bases from J, with 13 bases between. Germline-derived CDR1 and CDR2 are SGHAT and FQNNGV. This CDR3 has 13 amino acids.